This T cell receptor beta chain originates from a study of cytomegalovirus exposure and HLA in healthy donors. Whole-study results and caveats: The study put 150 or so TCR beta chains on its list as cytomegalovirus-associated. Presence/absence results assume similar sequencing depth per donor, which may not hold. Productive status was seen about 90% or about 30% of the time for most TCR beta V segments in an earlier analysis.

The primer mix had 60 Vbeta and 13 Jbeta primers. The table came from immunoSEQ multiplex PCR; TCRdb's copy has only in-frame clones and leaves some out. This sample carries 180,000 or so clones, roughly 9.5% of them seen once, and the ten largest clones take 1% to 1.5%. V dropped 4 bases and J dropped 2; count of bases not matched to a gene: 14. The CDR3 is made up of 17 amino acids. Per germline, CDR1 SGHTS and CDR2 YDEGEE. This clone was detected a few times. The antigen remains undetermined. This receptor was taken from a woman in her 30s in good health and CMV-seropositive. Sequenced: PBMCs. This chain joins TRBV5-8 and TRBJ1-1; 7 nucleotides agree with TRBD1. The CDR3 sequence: CASSLLSGTETNTEAFF. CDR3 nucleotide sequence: TGTGCCAGCAGCCTCTTATCCGGGACAGAGACCAACACTGAAGCTTTCTTT.